The 16 T cell receptor beta chains listed next were all sequenced from one sample in a study of T cell responses to AZD1222 COVID-19 vaccine. Measured with immunoSEQ multiplex PCR; TCRdb has only the in-frame clones, and not every one. This table holds 120,000 or so clones, roughly 90% found once. Sequenced material: peripheral blood, taken on day 0 of MenACWY control vaccination. The origin of the receptors is an adult in good health.

The J gene is TRBJ2-7, the V gene TRBV29-1, with TRBD2 matching 8 bases. The CDR3 consists of 13 residues. Germline-derived CDR1 and CDR2 are SQVTM and ANQGSEA. J was trimmed by 2 bases and V by 7 bases; bases with no gene match: 7. CDR3 sequence reads: CSARGGLAYEQYF. The DNA for the CDR3 is TGCAGCGCCCGCGGGGGGCTAGCCTACGAGCAGTACTTC.

This rearrangement joins TRBV9 to TRBJ2-7; 13 positions agree with TRBD2. J gave up 6 bases and V 4 bases, and 13 bases lay outside the gene matches. In germline, CDR1 is SGDLS, CDR2 YYNGEE. The CDR3 extends over 17 amino acids. The CDR3 region has the DNA TGTGCCAGCAGCCCAGGACTAGCGGGAGTCCTCCGGGGCGAGCAGTACTTC. Protein sequence: CASSPGLAGVLRGEQYF.

V gene TRBV27 combines with J gene TRBJ1-5, with D possibly matching TRBD1 (5 bases). The CDR3 is 15 residues long. CDR1 is MNHEY, CDR2 SMNVEV, per germline (reference sequence). V lost 6 bases and J lost 6, with 18 bases in between. Here the CDR3 reads CASSTIRESFQPQHF. CDR3 DNA: TGTGCCAGCAGCACAATCAGGGAGAGTTTTCAGCCCCAGCATTTT.

J is TRBJ1-1 and V is TRBV6-5, with a possible D match to TRBD1 (5 bases). Per the germline V gene, CDR1 is MNHEY and CDR2 is SVGAGI. V shed 2 bases and J shed 1 base, with 11 bases lying between them. This CDR3 is built from 15 residues. The CDR3 here is CASSYSPTGNTEAFF. The CDR3 nucleotides are TGTGCCAGCAGTTACAGCCCTACAGGGAACACTGAAGCTTTCTTT.

The J gene is TRBJ2-3, the V gene TRBV7-6; 7 bases align to TRBD2. The V gene's germline CDR1 is SGHVS and CDR2 FNYEAQ. The CDR3 is 21 residues long. The ends lost 5 bases at V and 3 bases at J; junction bases unmatched: 26. The CDR3 nucleotides are TGTGCCAGCAGCGAACGAACCACTATTCTGGCCCTGGCGGGAGATACAGATACGCAGTATTTT. It codes for CASSERTTILALAGDTDTQYF.

The V and J genes are TRBV3-1 (or the pseudogene TRBV3-2) and TRBJ2-1; 7 bases map to TRBD1. CDR1 and CDR2 from the germline V gene are LGHDT and YNNKEL (reference sequence). V was clipped by 4 bases and J by 4 bases; unmatched bases: 4. This CDR3 has 14 residues. CDR3 DNA sequence: TGTGCCAGCAGCCGACAGGGTAGTTACAATGAGCAGTTCTTC. It yields the protein CASSRQGSYNEQFF.

This rearrangement joins TRBV6-5 to TRBJ2-6; D is uncertain. Trimming stripped 0 bases from V and 4 bases from J, with 10 bases between. The CDR3 spans 16 residues. Looked up from germline, CDR1 is MNHEY and CDR2 is SVGAGI. The CDR3 spells CASSYSGFDGANVLTF. The DNA for the CDR3 is TGTGCCAGCAGTTACTCGGGGTTTGACGGGGCCAACGTCCTGACTTTC.

The V gene is TRBV20-1, the J gene TRBJ2-4, with TRBD2 as a possible D gene (5 bases). The germline V gene encodes CDR1 DFQATT and CDR2 SNEGSKA (reference sequence). The CDR3 spans 14 residues. Trimming pared 3 bases from V and 6 bases from J, leaving 15 bases between. The CDR3, as DNA: TGCAGTGCTAGTGGATGGGGTGGGAGAAACATTCAGTACTTC. Residues: CSASGWGGRNIQYF.

Remarks on this clone: Within the sample, other DNA sequences also encode this same CDR3. The chain is built from TRBV9 and TRBJ2-2, with D perhaps given as TRBD1 or TRBD2 (6 bases each). The CDR3 sequence is 14 residues long. Germline loops: CDR1 SGDLS, CDR2 YYNGEE. The V end was cut by 0 bases, the J end by 5 bases, with 8 bases between. This CDR3 is CASSVGGGTGELFF. CDR3 bases: TGTGCCAGCAGCGTAGGAGGGGGGACCGGGGAGCTGTTTTTT. The complete variable domain, with remaining parts taken from reference TRBV9 and TRBJ2-2, reads DSGVTQTPKHLITATGQRVTLRCSPRSGDLSVYWYQQSLDQGLQFLIQYYNGEERAKGNILERFSAQQFPDLHSELNLSSLELGDSALYFCASSVGGGTGELFFGEGSRLTVL.

This chain links TRBV6-2 or TRBV6-3 with TRBJ1-5; 7 bases line up with TRBD1. Germline CDR1 MNHEY, CDR2 SVGEGT. CDR3 size: 14 residues. With 4 bases clipped from V and 4 bases from J, the junction kept 4 bases outside the gene matches. The CDR3 reads CASSSTQGNQPQHF. DNA for the CDR3: TGTGCCAGCAGTTCCACACAGGGGAATCAGCCCCAGCATTTT.

This chain uses TRBV13 with TRBJ2-7, with a weak D call TRBD2 (6 bases). Trimming removed 6 bases from V and 4 bases from J, with 13 bases in between. CDR3 length: 13 amino acids. Looked up from germline, CDR1 is PRHDT and CDR2 is FYEKMQ (reference sequence). The CDR3 DNA follows: TGTGCCAGCAGTCATATCGCGGGGTACGAGCAGTACTTC. Translated: CASSHIAGYEQYF.

The chain combines TRBV30 with TRBJ1-6; unclear D gene. The V and J ends lost 5 bases and 7 bases respectively, with 15 bases between them. The CDR3 has 14 amino acids. Germline V gene sequence: CDR1 GTSNPN, CDR2 SVGIG (reference sequence). The DNA of the CDR3 is TGTGCCTGGGATAAGGGCTTCGGGAATTCACCCCTCCACTTT. This translates into CAWDKGFGNSPLHF.

This sequence joins TRBV13 and TRBJ2-7, with 11 bases matching TRBD2. The junction had 3 bases not matched to a gene; V was cut back by 0 bases and J by 2 bases. This CDR3 has 16 residues. Germline CDR1 reads PRHDT; CDR2 reads FYEKMQ (reference sequence). The CDR3 spells CASSLGTSGNPYEQYF. CDR3 bases: TGTGCCAGCAGCTTAGGGACTAGCGGGAATCCCTACGAGCAGTACTTC.

This chain joins TRBV11-2 and TRBJ2-1, with D perhaps TRBD1 (5 bases). CDR1 and CDR2 from the germline V gene are SGHAT and FQNNGV. V lost 1 base, J lost 12 bases, and 10 bases lay in between. This CDR3 comprises 12 residues. The chain's CDR3 is CASSLVAGLQFF. Here the CDR3 DNA reads TGTGCCAGCAGCTTAGTAGCAGGGCTGCAGTTCTTC. Looking up the rest from reference TRBV11-2 and TRBJ2-1 gives the full variable domain: EAGVAQSPRYKIIEKRQSVAFWCNPISGHATLYWYQQILGQGPKLLIQFQNNGVVDDSQLPKDRFSAERLKGVDSTLKIQPAKLEDSAVYLCASSLVAGLQFFGPGTRLTVL.

V usage is TRBV15 and J usage is TRBJ1-5; a possible D gene is TRBD1 (6 bases). Trimming took off 2 bases at V and 5 bases at J, with 13 bases between the two ends. Germline loops: CDR1 LNHNV, CDR2 YYDKDF (reference sequence). There are 15 residues in the CDR3. DNA for the CDR3: TGTGCCACCAGCAGACTACAATACAGGGATCAGCCCCAGCATTTT. Translation: CATSRLQYRDQPQHF.

The chain links TRBV11-3 to TRBJ1-1, with TRBD1 as a possible D gene (5 bases). The V and J ends lost 5 bases and 0 bases respectively, with 13 bases between them. The CDR3 length is 15 residues. Germline V gene lookup returns CDR1 SGHNT and CDR2 YENEEA. DNA for the CDR3: TGTGCCAGCAGCCTAGGGGCAGGACTGAACACTGAAGCTTTCTTT. This gives the protein CASSLGAGLNTEAFF.